This T cell receptor (beta chain) was captured by sequencing in a study of cytomegalovirus exposure and HLA in healthy donors. The overall study: Roughly 80 million unique TCRs from HLA-typed donors made up an early data release. The Caucasian-associated ancestry cluster held over 80% of roughly 400 genotyped donors.

The PCR contained 60 Vbeta and 13 Jbeta primers. The table came from immunoSEQ multiplex PCR; TCRdb's copy has only in-frame clones and leaves some out. The top ten clones hold around 18% of a sample with about 120,000 clones, less than 85% of them seen once. Details on this clone: Its target is unknown.

This CDR3 comprises 16 residues. Looked up from germline, CDR1 is SGHRS and CDR2 is YFSETQ. Findings and caveats of the study: Available immune exposure information was restricted to CMV serostatus only. Accurate predictions that matched the HLA-A and HLA-B alleles of most subjects were reportedly made from TCR beta sequences.

This TCR was sampled from a man aged 18-30 years in good health and CMV-seropositive. The sequencing input was PBMCs. The chain links TRBV5-1 to TRBJ2-5; TRBD1 matches 9 bases. The better agreement between TRBJ2-7 and the DNA end casts doubt on the J call. CDR3: CASSSGQGKSSYEQYF. DNA for the CDR3: TGCGCCAGCAGCTCGGGACAGGGTAAGAGCTCCTACGAGCAGTACTTC.